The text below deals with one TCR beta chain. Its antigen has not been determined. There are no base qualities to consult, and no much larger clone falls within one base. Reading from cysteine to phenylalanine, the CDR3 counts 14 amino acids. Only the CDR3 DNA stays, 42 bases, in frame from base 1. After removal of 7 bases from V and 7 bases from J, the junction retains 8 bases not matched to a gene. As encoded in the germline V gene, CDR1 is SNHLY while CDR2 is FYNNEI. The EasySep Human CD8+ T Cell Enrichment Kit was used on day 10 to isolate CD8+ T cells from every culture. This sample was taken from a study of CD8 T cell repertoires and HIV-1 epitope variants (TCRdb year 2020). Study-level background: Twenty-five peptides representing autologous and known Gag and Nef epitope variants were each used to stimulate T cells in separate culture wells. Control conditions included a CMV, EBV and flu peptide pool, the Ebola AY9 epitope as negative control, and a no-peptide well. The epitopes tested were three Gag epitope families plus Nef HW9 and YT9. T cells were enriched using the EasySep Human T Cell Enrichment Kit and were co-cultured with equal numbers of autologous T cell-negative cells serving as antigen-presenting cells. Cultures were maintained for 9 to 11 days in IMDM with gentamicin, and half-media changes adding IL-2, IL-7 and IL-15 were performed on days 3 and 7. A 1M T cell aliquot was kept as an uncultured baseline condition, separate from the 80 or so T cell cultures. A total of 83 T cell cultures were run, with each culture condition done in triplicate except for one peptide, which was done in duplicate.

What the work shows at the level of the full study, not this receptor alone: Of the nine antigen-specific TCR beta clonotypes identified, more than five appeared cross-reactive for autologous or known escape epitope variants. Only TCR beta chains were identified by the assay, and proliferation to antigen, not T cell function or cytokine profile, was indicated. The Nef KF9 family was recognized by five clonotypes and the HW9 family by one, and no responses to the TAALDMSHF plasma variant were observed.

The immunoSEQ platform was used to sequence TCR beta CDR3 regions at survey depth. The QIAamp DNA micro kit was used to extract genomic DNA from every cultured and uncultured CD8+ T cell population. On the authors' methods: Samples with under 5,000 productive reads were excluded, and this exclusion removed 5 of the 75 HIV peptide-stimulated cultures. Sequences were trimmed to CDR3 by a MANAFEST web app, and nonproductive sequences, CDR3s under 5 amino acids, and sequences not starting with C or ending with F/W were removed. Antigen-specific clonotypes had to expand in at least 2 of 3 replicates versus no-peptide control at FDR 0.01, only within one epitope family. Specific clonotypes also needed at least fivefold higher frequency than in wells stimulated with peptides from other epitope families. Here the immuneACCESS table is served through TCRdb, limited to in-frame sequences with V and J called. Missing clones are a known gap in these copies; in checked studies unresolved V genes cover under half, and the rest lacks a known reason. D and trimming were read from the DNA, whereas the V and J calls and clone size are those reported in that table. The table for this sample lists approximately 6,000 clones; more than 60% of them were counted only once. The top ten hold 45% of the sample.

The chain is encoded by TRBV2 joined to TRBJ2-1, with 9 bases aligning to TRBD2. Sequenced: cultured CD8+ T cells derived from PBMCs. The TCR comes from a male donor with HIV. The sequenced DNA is TGTGCCAGCATTCTAGCGGGACCGTATAATGAGCAGTTCTTC. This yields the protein CASILAGPYNEQFF.